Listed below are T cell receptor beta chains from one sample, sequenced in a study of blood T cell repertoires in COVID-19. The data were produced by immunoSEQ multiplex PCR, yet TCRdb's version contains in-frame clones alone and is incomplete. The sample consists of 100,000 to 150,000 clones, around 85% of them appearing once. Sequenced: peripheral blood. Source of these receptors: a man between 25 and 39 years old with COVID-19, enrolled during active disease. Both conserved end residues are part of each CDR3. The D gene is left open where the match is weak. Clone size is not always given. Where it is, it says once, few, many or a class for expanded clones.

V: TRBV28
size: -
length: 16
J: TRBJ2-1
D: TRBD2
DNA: TGTGCCAGCAAACTAGCGGGGCTTCTTATCGGCAGTGAGCAGTTCTTC
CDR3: CASKLAGLLIGSEQFF

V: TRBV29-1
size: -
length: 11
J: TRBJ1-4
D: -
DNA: TGCAGCTGTTTTGGGGGGGGAAAACTGTTTTTT
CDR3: CSCFGGGKLFF

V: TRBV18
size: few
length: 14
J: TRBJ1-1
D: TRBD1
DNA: TGTGCCAGCTCACCATCCAACAGGGGGCTTGAAGCTTTCTTT
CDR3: CASSPSNRGLEAFF

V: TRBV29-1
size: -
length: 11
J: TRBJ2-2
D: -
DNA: TGCAGCGTTGGAGACACCGGGGAGCTGTTTTTT
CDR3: CSVGDTGELFF

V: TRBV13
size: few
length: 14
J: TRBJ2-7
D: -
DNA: TGTGCCAGCAGCTTAGGACAGAAAGGTTCCGAGCAGTACTTC
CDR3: CASSLGQKGSEQYF

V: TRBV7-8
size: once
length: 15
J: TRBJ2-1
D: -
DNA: TGTGCCAGCAGCTCCGGTTTCAACGAAGGGGATGAGCAGTTCTTC
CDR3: CASSSGFNEGDEQFF

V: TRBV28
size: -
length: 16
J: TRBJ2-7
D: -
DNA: TGTGCCAGCAGCAGTCCAGCCGGGACTGGGTCCTACGAGCAGTACTTC
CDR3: CASSSPAGTGSYEQYF

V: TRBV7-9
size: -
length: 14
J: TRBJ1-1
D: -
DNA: TGTGCCAGCAGCTCCTTGGCAGGGGCGACTGAAGCTTTCTTT
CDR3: CASSSLAGATEAFF

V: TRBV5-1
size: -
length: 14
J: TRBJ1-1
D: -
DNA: TGCGCCCGACACCGATGGCACTGGGGCAGTGAAGCTTTCTTT
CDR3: CARHRWHWGSEAFF

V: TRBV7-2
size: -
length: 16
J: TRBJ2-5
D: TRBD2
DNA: TGTGCCAGCAGCCCCGGGGTAGCGGGGGTTCAAGAGACCCAGTACTTC
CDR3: CASSPGVAGVQETQYF

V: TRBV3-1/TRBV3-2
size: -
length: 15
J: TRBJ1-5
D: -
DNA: TGTGCCAGCAGCCAAGAATGGGGGGGCAATCAGCCCCAGCATTTT
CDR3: CASSQEWGGNQPQHF

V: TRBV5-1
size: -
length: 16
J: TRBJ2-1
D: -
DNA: TGCGCCAGCAGCTTGTTCAGCGGGCAGCCCTACAATGAGCAGTTCTTC
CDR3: CASSLFSGQPYNEQFF

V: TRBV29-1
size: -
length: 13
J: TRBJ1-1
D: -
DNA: TGCAGCGTTGCCTCCCTTCAGGACACTGAAGCTTTCTTT
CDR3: CSVASLQDTEAFF

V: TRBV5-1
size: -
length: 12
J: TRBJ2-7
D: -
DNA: TGCGCCAGCAAAAAAACGGAGTACGAGCAGTACTTC
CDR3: CASKKTEYEQYF

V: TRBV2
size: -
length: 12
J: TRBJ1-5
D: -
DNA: TGTGCCAGCAGTCTCAGGGGTCAGCCCCAGCATTTT
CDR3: CASSLRGQPQHF

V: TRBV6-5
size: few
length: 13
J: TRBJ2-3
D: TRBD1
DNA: TGTGCCGTACAGGACAGGTACACAGATACGCAGTATTTT
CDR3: CAVQDRYTDTQYF

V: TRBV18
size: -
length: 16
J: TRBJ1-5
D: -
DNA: TGTGCCAGCTCATCGAGTCCGGTCCTGAGCGTCCAGCCCCAGCATTTT
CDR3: CASSSSPVLSVQPQHF

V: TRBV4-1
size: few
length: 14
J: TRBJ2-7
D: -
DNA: TGCGCCAGCAGCATTTGGACTAACTCCTACGAGCAGTACTTC
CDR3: CASSIWTNSYEQYF

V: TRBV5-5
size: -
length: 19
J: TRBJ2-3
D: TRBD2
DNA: TGTGCCAGCAGCTTGGTCCGGACTAGCGGGGGCCCCAACAGAGATACGCAGTATTTT
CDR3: CASSLVRTSGGPNRDTQYF

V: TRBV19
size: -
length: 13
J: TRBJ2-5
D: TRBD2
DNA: TGTGCCAGTAGGGGGGGGAATTCGGAGACCCAGTACTTC
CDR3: CASRGGNSETQYF

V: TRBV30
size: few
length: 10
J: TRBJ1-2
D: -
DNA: TGTGCGTTTTGGAGGGTAGGCTACACCTTC
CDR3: CAFWRVGYTF

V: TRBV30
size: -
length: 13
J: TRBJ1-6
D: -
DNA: TGTGCCTGGAAGGACAGATATAATTCACCCCTCCACTTT
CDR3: CAWKDRYNSPLHF

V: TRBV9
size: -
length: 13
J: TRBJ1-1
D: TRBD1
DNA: TGTGCCAGCAGCGCGCCAGGGGGCACTGAAGCTTTCTTT
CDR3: CASSAPGGTEAFF

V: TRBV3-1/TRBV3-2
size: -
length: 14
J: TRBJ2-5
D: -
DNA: TGTGCCAGCAGCCAAGGGGGGCTTGGGGAGACCCAGTACTTC
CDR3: CASSQGGLGETQYF

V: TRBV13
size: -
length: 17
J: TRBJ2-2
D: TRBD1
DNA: TGTGCCAGCAGCATTACGTCCAGGGGGCGCTTTGACGGGGAGCTGTTTTTT
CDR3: CASSITSRGRFDGELFF

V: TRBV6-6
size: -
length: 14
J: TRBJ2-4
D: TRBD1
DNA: TGTGCCAGCAGTGGGGACAGTTCCATTAACATTCAGTACTTC
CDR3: CASSGDSSINIQYF

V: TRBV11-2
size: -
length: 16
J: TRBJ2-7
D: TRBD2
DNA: TGTGCCAGCAGCTCCCTGGGTAGCGGGACAATTTACGAGCAGTACTTC
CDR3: CASSSLGSGTIYEQYF

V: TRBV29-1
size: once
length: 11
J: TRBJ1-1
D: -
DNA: TGCAGCGCTTCAGTGAACACTGAAGCTTTCTTT
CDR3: CSASVNTEAFF

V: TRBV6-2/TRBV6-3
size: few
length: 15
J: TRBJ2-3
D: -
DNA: TGTGCCAGCAGTACAGGGTTCTCTTTTTCAGATACGCAGTATTTT
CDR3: CASSTGFSFSDTQYF

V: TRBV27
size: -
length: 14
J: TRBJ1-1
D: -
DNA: TGTGCCAGCAGTTCGCCAGATATGAACACTGAAGCTTTCTTT
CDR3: CASSSPDMNTEAFF

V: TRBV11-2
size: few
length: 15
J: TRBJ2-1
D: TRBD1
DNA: TGTGCCAGCAGCCCTGGGACAGGGGGATCAAATGAGCAGTTCTTC
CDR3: CASSPGTGGSNEQFF

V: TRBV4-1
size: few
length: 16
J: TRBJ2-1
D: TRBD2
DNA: TGCGCCAGCAGCCACCAAATAGCGGGAGGTGGCGATGAGCAGTTCTTC
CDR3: CASSHQIAGGGDEQFF

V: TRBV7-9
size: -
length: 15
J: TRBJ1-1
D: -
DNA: TGTGCCAGCAGCTCTTCCCGGGAGGGGGACACTGAAGCTTTCTTT
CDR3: CASSSSREGDTEAFF

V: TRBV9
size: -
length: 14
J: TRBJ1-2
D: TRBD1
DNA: TGTGCCAGCAGCCCAGGGACAGGGGACTATGGCTACACCTTC
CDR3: CASSPGTGDYGYTF

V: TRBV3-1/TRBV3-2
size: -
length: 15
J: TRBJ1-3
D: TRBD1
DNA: TGTGCCAGCAGCCAAGAGGACAGGGCTGGAAACACCATATATTTT
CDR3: CASSQEDRAGNTIYF

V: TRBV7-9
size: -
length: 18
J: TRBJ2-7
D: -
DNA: TGTGCCAGCAGCTTAGTGGGTGGGAACAGGCCGGACTCCTACGAGCAGTACTTC
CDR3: CASSLVGGNRPDSYEQYF

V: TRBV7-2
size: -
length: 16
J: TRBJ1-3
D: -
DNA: TGTGCCAGCAGCCCCCAAGAGCCACCGCCTGGAAACACCATATATTTT
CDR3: CASSPQEPPPGNTIYF

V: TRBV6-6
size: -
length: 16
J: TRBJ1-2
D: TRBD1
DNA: TGTGCCAGCAGTTTAACCCTGACAGGGGGAGACTATGGCTACACCTTC
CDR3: CASSLTLTGGDYGYTF

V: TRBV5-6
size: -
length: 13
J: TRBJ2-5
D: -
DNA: TGTGCCAGCAGTCATGAGGGGAGGGAGACCCAGTACTTC
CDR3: CASSHEGRETQYF

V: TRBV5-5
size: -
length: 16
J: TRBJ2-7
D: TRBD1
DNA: TGTGCCAGCAGCCCGAATGCCGGGACAGGGTTTCACGAGCAGTACTTC
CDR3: CASSPNAGTGFHEQYF

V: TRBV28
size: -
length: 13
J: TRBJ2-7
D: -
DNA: TGTGCCAGCAGCAACTGGAGCTCCTACGAGCAGTACTTC
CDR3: CASSNWSSYEQYF

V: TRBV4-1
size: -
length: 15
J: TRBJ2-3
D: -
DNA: TGCGCCAGCAGCCCTGGGAGGGGGGAGGCAGATACGCAGTATTTT
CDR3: CASSPGRGEADTQYF

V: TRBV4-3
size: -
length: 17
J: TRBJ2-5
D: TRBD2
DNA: TGCGCCAGCAGCCAAGATCGGGCGGGGGGCCAACAAGAGACCCAGTACTTC
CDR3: CASSQDRAGGQQETQYF

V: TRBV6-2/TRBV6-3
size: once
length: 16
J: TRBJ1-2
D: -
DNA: TGTGCCAGCAGTTACCCGACTCGGGGTCCCAAAGGTGGCTACACCTTC
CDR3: CASSYPTRGPKGGYTF

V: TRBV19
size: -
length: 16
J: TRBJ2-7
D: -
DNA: TGTGCCAGTAGTATAGGGTCAGGACAAGTCTTCTACGAGCAGTACTTC
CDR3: CASSIGSGQVFYEQYF

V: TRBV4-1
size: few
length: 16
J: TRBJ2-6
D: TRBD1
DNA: TGCGCCAGCAGGGGGACAGGATTCTCTGGGGCCAACGTCCTGACTTTC
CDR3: CASRGTGFSGANVLTF

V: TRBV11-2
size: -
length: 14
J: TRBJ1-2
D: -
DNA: TGTGCCAGCAGCTTAGACAGGGGTCCCTATGGCTACACCTTC
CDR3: CASSLDRGPYGYTF

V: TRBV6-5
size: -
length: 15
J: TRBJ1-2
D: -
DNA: TGTGCCAGCAGTTACTCGGCGGGATTGAACAATGGCTACACCTTC
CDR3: CASSYSAGLNNGYTF

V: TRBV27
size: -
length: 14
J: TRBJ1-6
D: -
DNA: TGTGCCAGCAGCCCAGTGGGAGGGAATTCACCCCTCCACTTT
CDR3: CASSPVGGNSPLHF

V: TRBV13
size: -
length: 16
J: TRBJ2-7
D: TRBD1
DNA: TGTGCCAGCAGCCAGTTGAGAGGGGGCGCCGCCTACGAGCAGTACTTC
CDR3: CASSQLRGGAAYEQYF

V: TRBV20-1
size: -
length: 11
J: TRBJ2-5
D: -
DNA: TGCAGTGCTAGCGGGGGAGGGACCCAGTACTTC
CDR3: CSASGGGTQYF

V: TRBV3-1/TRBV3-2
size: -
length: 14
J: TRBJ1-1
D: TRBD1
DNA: TGTGCCAGCAACCTTGCGGCAGGGGGGACTGAAGCTTTCTTT
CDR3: CASNLAAGGTEAFF

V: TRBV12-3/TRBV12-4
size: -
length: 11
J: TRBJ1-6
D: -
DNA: TGTGCCAGCACCGCCGGGGCACCCCTCCACTTT
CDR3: CASTAGAPLHF

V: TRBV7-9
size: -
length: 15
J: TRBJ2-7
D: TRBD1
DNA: TGTGCCAGCAGCGTTACGGGACAGGGGCCTAGCGAGCAGTACTTC
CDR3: CASSVTGQGPSEQYF

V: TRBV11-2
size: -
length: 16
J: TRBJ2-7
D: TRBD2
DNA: TGTGCCAGCAGCTTAGGGTCGACTAGCACAGCCTACGAGCAGTACTTC
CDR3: CASSLGSTSTAYEQYF

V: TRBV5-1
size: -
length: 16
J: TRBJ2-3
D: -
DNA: TGCGCCAGCAGCTTGGACGGCAGGGGAAACACAGATACGCAGTATTTT
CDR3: CASSLDGRGNTDTQYF

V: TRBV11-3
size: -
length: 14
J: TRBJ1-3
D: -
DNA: TGTGCCAGCACGCAGGGTCTAAGCGGAAACACCATATATTTT
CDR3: CASTQGLSGNTIYF

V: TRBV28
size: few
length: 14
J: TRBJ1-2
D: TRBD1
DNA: TGTGCCAGCACCCGACAGGGGGCCATCTATGGCTACACCTTC
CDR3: CASTRQGAIYGYTF

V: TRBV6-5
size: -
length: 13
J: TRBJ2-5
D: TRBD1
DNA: TGTGCCACCACAGGGGGGCCAGGAGAGACCCAGTACTTC
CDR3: CATTGGPGETQYF

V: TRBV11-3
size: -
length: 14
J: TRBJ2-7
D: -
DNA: TGTGCCAGCAACTACGTGTCAGGGCCCGGCGAGCAGTACTTC
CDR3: CASNYVSGPGEQYF